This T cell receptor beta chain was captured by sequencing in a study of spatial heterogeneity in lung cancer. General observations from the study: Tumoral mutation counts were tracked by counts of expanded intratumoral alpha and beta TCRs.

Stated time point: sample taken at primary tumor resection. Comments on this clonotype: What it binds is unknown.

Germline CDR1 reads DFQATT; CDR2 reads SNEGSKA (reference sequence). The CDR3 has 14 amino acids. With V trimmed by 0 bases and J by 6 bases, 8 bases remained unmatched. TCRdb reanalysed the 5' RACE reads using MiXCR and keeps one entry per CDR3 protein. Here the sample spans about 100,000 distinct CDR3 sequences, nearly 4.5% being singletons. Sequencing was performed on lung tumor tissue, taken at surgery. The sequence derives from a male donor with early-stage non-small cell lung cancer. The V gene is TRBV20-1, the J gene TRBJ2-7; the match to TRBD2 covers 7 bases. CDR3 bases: TGCAGTGCTAGAGAGGAAGCGGGACCTACCGAGCAGTACTTC. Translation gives CSAREEAGPTEQYF.